These 10 T cell receptor beta chains were all obtained from the same sample, sequenced in a study of T cells in tumors after PD-1 blockade. Here immunoSEQ multiplex PCR was the method, and the copy in TCRdb shows in-frame clones only, minus some. Here the sample spans roughly 48,000 clones, roughly 80% being singletons. Here the sequenced sample was PBMCs, taken before anti-PD-1 treatment. All receptors derive from a human donor with basal cell carcinoma.

In this sample, this clone turned up once. The chain has TRBV2 and TRBJ1-3; D gene uncertain. V shed 3 bases and J shed 2 bases, with 17 bases lying between them. CDR3 length equals 17 residues. Germline CDR1 is SNHLY and CDR2 is FYNNEI. CDR3 nucleotides: TGTGCCAGCAGTGATCTTCAGGCGGTAGGGCCTGGAAACACCATATATTTT. Amino acids: CASSDLQAVGPGNTIYF. The full variable domain, its missing parts supplied by reference TRBV2 and TRBJ1-3, is EPEVTQTPSHQVTQMGQEVILRCVPISNHLYFYWYRQILGQKVEFLVSFYNNEISEKSEIFDDQFSVERPDGSNFTLKIRSTKLEDSAMYFCASSDLQAVGPGNTIYFGEGSWLTVV.

This clone showed up just once. This sample includes further DNA sequences coding for the same CDR3. The chain employs TRBV19 and TRBJ2-7; D is perhaps TRBD2 (6 bases). The CDR3 consists of 13 residues. The V end was cut by 1 base, the J end by 3 bases, with 7 bases between. Germline assignment: CDR1 LNHDA and CDR2 SQIVND (reference sequence). The CDR3 reads CASSIAGGYEQYF. The CDR3 coding sequence is TGTGCCAGTAGTATAGCCGGGGGCTACGAGCAGTACTTC.

The rearrangement joins TRBV27 to TRBJ2-1; 8 bases map to TRBD2. Germline lookup yields CDR1 MNHEY and CDR2 SMNVEV (reference sequence). J gave up 2 bases and V 3 bases, and 3 bases lay outside the gene matches. The CDR3 loop spans 15 amino acids. Here the CDR3 reads CASSLLGGAYNEQFF. CDR3 nucleotides: TGTGCCAGCAGTTTGCTCGGGGGGGCCTACAATGAGCAGTTCTTC.

V usage is TRBV10-3 and J usage is TRBJ2-7; 8 nucleotides line up with TRBD1. The CDR3 runs 12 residues. The germline V gene has CDR1 ENHRY and CDR2 SYGVKD. Trimming removed 6 bases from V and 2 bases from J; junction bases left unmatched: 0. Here the CDR3 reads CAIRDRAYEQYF. The DNA for the CDR3 is TGTGCCATCAGGGACAGGGCCTACGAGCAGTACTTC.

This clone is a singleton in its sample. The J gene is TRBJ2-1, the V gene TRBV7-9; the match to TRBD1 covers 10 bases. Germline values: CDR1 SEHNR, CDR2 FQNEAQ (reference sequence). The CDR3 has 13 residues. The J segment lost 8 bases and the V segment lost 11 bases, leaving 9 bases of the junction unmatched. CDR3 bases: TGTGCCGTCGAGGGGACAGGGGTAGATGAGCAGTTCTTC. Residues: CAVEGTGVDEQFF.

The chain carries TRBV6-1 and TRBJ1-2, with TRBD1 identical over 8 bases. Trimming at V came to 2 bases and at J to 8 bases, leaving 7 bases not matched to a gene. The length of the CDR3 is 14 residues. Germline V lookup: CDR1 MNHNS, CDR2 SASEGT. The CDR3 region has the DNA TGTGCCAGCAGTGAATCGAACAGGGGGGGAGGCTACACCTTC. It is translated as CASSESNRGGGYTF.

V is TRBV9 and J is TRBJ2-3, with 11 positions matching TRBD2. This CDR3 spans 17 amino acids. Germline V gene lookup returns CDR1 SGDLS and CDR2 YYNGEE. J was trimmed by 4 bases and V by 0 bases; bases with no gene match: 7. The CDR3 loop is CASSVDGSGGAADTQYF. For the CDR3, the DNA is TGTGCCAGCAGCGTAGATGGTAGCGGGGGGGCGGCAGATACGCAGTATTTT.

This clone was seen a handful of times. Additional DNA sequences in this sample encode the identical CDR3. This chain links TRBV3-1 (or the pseudogene TRBV3-2) with TRBJ1-1; the D is unclear. This CDR3 spans 12 amino acids. V gave up 1 base and J gave up 2 bases, with 2 bases separating them. The germline CDR1 and CDR2 sequences are LGHDT and YNNKEL (reference sequence). CDR3 sequence: CASSQGNTEAFF. CDR3 DNA: TGTGCCAGCAGCCAAGGTAACACTGAAGCTTTCTTT.

This clone was counted once. The chain's CDR3 is CASSPRPSGGQETQYF. In DNA, the CDR3 is TGTGCCAGCAGCCCTCGACCCAGCGGGGGGCAGGAGACCCAGTACTTC. V usage is TRBV9 and J usage is TRBJ2-5; 9 nucleotides agree with TRBD2. CDR3 length: 16 residues. Germline trimming cut 4 bases from V and 5 bases from J; bases unmatched to any gene: 12. Germline CDR1 is SGDLS and CDR2 is YYNGEE.

V is TRBV5-8 and J is TRBJ2-5, with D perhaps matching TRBD2 (5 bases). Trimming removed 0 bases from V and 5 bases from J, with 17 bases in between. Germline lookup yields CDR1 SGHTS and CDR2 YDEGEE. The CDR3 contains 16 residues. The CDR3 DNA reads TGTGCCAGCAGCTTGGAAAGGTTCTCGGTAGCGGAGACCCAGTACTTC. It encodes CASSLERFSVAETQYF.